These 7 T cell receptor beta chains were sequenced from one sample in a study of Graves' ophthalmopathy and Graves' hyperthyroidism. Scientists amplified the TCR beta CDR3 regions from RNA transcripts. The first round was an RT-PCR with HTBI primers, and the second round was a multiplex PCR. From the multiplex PCR reads, TCRdb called clonotypes with MiXCR, one entry per CDR3 protein. Of hundreds of thousands of distinct CDR3 sequences in the sample, over 40% are singletons; the top ten hold more than 2.5%. Sequencing was performed on peripheral blood. The source is an adult man with Graves' ophthalmopathy.

This clonotype showed up many times. This rearrangement joins TRBV20-1 to TRBJ1-1, with 8 bases matching TRBD1. J lost 11 bases, V lost 6 bases, and 17 bases had no gene match. The CDR3 covers 14 residues. The V gene's germline CDR1 is DFQATT and CDR2 SNEGSKA (reference sequence). The CDR3 sequence: CSANTGQDSVRAFF. In nucleotides, the CDR3 is TGCAGTGCAAACACGGGACAGGACTCTGTGCGGGCTTTCTTT.

This clonotype was counted at least ten times. The chain joins TRBV29-1 to TRBJ1-4, with TRBD1 identical over 7 bases. The CDR3 runs to 13 residues. Per germline, CDR1 SQVTM and CDR2 ANQGSEA. V was clipped by 6 bases and J by 2 bases; unmatched bases: 3. The CDR3 spells CSVATGTNEKLFF. Written as DNA, the CDR3 is TGCAGCGTCGCGACAGGGACTAATGAAAAACTGTTTTTT. Filled out from reference TRBV29-1 and TRBJ1-4, the complete variable domain reads SAVISQKPSRDICQRGTSLTIQCQVDSQVTMMFWYRQQPGQSLTLIATANQGSEATYESGFVIDKFPISRPNLTFSTLTVSNMSPEDSSIYLCSVATGTNEKLFFGSGTQLSVL.

This clonotype occurred many times. V usage is TRBV14 and J usage is TRBJ2-5; no clear D gene. CDR1 and CDR2 (germline): SGHDN, FVKESK. Trimming took off 1 base at V and 1 base at J, with 7 bases between the two ends. CDR3 length equals 14 residues. Here the CDR3 DNA reads TGTGCCAGCAGCCAAGTTTCCTTCCAAGAGACCCAGTACTTC. It translates to CASSQVSFQETQYF.

This clonotype was seen only a few times. This chain uses TRBV4-2 with TRBJ2-7; TRBD2 matches at 7 bases. The germline V gene encodes CDR1 LGHNA and CDR2 YNFKEQ. This CDR3 is built from 15 residues. V dropped 1 base and J dropped 3; count of bases not matched to a gene: 6. This chain's CDR3 is CASSQVTSPVYEQYF. CDR3 DNA sequence: TGTGCCAGCAGCCAAGTGACTAGCCCCGTCTACGAGCAGTACTTC.

Only one count was recorded for this clonotype. The CDR3 does not end in the conserved phenylalanine or tryptophan, so this is likely a read error. This chain joins TRBV2 and TRBJ2-7; no clear D gene. The CDR3 spans 15 residues. Per the germline V gene, CDR1 is SNHLY and CDR2 is FYNNEI. Trimming removed 6 bases at V and 7 bases at J, with 22 bases between. The CDR3 bases are TGTGCCAGCAGCCAAGAGTTCACCGCCCTGAGTGAGCAGTACCTC. Protein: CASSQEFTALSEQYL.

The chain couples TRBV7-9 to TRBJ2-7, with 8 bases matching TRBD2. CDR3 size: 17 residues. Germline CDR1 is SEHNR and CDR2 is FQNEAQ (reference sequence). CDR3 in DNA: TGTCCCACCGACCGCACGACGGGGGGGGCAATCCTCTACGAGCAGTACTTC. This sequence encodes CPTDRTTGGAILYEQYF.

The rearrangement uses TRBV11-2 and TRBJ2-5; D is possibly TRBD1 or TRBD2 (6 bases each). Germline CDR1 and CDR2: SGHAT and FQNNGV. This CDR3 is built from 13 residues. The germline V and J ends were trimmed by 4 bases and 4 bases, with 10 bases remaining between them. The CDR3, as DNA: TGTGCCAGCAGCTCAAGGGGGGCAGAGACCCAGTACTTC. Amino acids: CASSSRGAETQYF.